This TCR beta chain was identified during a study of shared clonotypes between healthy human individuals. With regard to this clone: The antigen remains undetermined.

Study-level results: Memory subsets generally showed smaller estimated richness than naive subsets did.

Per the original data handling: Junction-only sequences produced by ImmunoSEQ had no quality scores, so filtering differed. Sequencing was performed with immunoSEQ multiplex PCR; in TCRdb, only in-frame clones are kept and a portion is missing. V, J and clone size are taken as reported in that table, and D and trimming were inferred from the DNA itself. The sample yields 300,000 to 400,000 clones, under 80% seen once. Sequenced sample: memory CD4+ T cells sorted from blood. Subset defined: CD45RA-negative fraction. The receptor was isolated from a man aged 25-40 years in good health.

The CDR3 DNA reads TGTGCCAGCAGCTCGGGACTAGCGGGAACTTCAATGTACGAGCAGTACTTC. Encoded protein: CASSSGLAGTSMYEQYF. The chain employs TRBV7-8 and TRBJ2-7; 13 nucleotides align to TRBD2. The CDR3 totals 17 residues. J lost 4 bases, V lost 4 bases, and 10 bases had no gene match. Germline V gene lookup returns CDR1 SGHVS and CDR2 FQNEAQ. Together with reference TRBV7-8 and TRBJ2-7, the CDR3 gives the full variable domain: GAGVSQSPRYKVAKRGQDVALRCDPISGHVSLFWYQQALGQGPEFLTYFQNEAQLDKSGLPSDRFFAERPEGSVSTLKIQRTQQEDSAVYLCASSSGLAGTSMYEQYFGPGTRLTVT.